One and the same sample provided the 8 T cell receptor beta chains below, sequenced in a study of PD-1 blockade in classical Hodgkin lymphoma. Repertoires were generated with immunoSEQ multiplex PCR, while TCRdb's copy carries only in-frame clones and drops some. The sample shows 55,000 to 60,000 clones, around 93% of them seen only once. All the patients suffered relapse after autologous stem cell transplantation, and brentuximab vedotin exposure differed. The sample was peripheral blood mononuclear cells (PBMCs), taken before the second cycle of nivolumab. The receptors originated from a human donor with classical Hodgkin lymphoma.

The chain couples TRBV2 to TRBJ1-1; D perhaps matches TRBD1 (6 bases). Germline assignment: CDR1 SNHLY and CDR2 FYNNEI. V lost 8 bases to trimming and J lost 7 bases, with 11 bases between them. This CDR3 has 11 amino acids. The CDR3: CASPGAVEAFF. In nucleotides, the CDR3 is TGTGCCAGCCCGGGGGCAGTTGAAGCTTTCTTT.

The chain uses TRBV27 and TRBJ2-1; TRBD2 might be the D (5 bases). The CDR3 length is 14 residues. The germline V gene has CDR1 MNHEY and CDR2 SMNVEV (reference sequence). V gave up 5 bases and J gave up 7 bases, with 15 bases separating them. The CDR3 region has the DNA TGTGCCAGCAGTAAACGTAGCGATATAAATGAGCAGTTCTTC. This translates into CASSKRSDINEQFF.

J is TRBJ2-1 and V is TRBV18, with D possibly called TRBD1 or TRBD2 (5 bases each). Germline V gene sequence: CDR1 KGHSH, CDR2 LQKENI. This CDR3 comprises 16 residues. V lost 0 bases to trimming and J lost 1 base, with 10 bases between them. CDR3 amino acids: CASSPPKGSSYNEQFF. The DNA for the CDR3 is TGTGCCAGCTCACCACCGAAGGGGAGTTCCTACAATGAGCAGTTCTTC.

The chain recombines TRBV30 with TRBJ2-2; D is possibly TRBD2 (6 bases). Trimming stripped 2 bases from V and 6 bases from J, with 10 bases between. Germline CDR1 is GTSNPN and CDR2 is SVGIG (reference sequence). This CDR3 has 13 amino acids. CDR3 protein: CAWSRLGPGELFF. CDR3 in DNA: TGTGCCTGGAGTCGACTAGGGCCCGGGGAGCTGTTTTTT.

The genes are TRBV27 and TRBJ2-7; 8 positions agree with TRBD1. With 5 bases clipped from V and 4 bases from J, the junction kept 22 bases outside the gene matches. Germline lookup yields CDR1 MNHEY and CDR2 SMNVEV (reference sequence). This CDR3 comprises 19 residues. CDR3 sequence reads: CASSQRTGWVGGAGYEQYF. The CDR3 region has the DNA TGTGCCAGCAGTCAGAGGACAGGGTGGGTGGGGGGCGCGGGATACGAGCAGTACTTC.

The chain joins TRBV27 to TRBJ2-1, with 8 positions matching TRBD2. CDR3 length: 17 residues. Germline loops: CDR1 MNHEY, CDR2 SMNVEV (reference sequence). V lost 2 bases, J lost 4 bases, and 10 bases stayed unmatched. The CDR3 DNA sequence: TGTGCCAGCAGTTTAACTCCGCTAGCGGGCCTTTACAATGAGCAGTTCTTC. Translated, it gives CASSLTPLAGLYNEQFF.

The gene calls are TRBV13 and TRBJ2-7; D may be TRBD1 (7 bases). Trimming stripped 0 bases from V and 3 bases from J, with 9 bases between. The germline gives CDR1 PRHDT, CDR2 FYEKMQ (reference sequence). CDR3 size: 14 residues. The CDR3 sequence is CASSLGQGGYEQYF. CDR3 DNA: TGTGCCAGCAGCTTAGGCCAGGGGGGCTACGAGCAGTACTTC.

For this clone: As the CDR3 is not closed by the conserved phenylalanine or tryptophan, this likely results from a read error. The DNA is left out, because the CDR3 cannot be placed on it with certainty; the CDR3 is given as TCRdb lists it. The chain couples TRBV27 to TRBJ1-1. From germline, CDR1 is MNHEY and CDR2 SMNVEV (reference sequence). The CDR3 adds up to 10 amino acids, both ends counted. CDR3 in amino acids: CASSLVPGRS.